The source of this TCR beta chain is a study of synovial regulatory T cells in juvenile arthritis. Study at large: A few patients were therapy-naive; over 5 received methotrexate alone.

The approximately 11 donors had active juvenile idiopathic arthritis, with 3 polyarticular and 8 oligoarticular cases. Germline CDR1 is WSHSY and CDR2 is SAAADI. The CDR3 has 12 amino acids. The protein alone is recorded here. Libraries were prepared by immunoSEQ multiplex PCR; TCRdb keeps only in-frame clonotypes and omits some of them. The sample has 10,000 or so clones, and its top ten clones hold roughly 0.92%. Study conclusions and caveats: Synovial Teff and blood CPL repertoires partially overlapped with iaTreg TCR repertoires, which were largely patient-private.

This clone is deemed medium-sized by its frequency. Its antigen is not known. The sequenced sample consisted of Treg cells from blood. Stated subset: remaining (HLA-DR-negative) circulating blood Treg cells. The chain links TRBV10-2 to TRBJ2-7; no DNA is available, so the TRBD1 call from TCRdb remains unchecked. The clonotype originates from a donor between 2 and 35 years old with juvenile idiopathic arthritis. The CDR3 spells CASRSSTYEQYF.